The clone carrying this T cell receptor beta chain has a single count. The antigen is undetermined. The CDR3 runs to 14 residues. Per germline, CDR1 MGHRA and CDR2 YSYEKL. Between the trimmed V and J ends, which lost 3 bases and 1 base, there was a span of 9 bases. The data are from a study of cytomegalovirus exposure and HLA in healthy donors. General study points: Per a later analysis, roughly 17,000 TCR beta sequences showed association with HLA alleles at 0.05 false discovery rate.

It was with 60 Vbeta and 13 Jbeta primers that the PCR ran. The table came from immunoSEQ multiplex PCR; TCRdb's copy has only in-frame clones and leaves some out. This sample carries about 120,000 clones, roughly four fifths of them seen once, and the ten largest clones take 1.6%. The source of this sequence is a woman under 30 in good health and CMV-seronegative. The chain joins TRBV4-1 to TRBJ1-1; D unresolved. Source material: PBMCs. CDR3 sequence: CASSQSSGNTEAFF. As DNA, the CDR3 is TGCGCCAGCAGCCAGTCATCAGGGAACACTGAAGCTTTCTTT.